This TCR beta chain was sequenced during a study of CD8+ T cells in alopecia areata (dated by TCRdb to 2017 to 2018). A note on the overall study: The treated patients, all with moderate-to-severe alopecia areata, were enrolled in an open-label pilot trial of oral tofacitinib given at 5 to 10 mg twice daily. Patients stayed on tofacitinib for 6 to 18 months and then had 6 months of follow-up off drug so that delayed response and recurrence could be assessed. High-throughput TCRbeta sequencing was used to examine T cell clonal expansion in alopecia areata in both the C3H/HeJ mouse model and human patients. Scalp tissue and sorted CD4+ and CD8+ peripheral blood T cells from patchy and totalis/universalis alopecia areata patients and from healthy controls were covered by human TCRbeta sequencing. Patients on tofacitinib were biopsied at baseline and after 4 and 24 weeks of treatment, and several of the patients also had a later scalp biopsy. Scalp clonality was compared across normal scalp (n=4), patchy alopecia areata scalp (n=8), and alopecia totalis/universalis scalp (n=8). The RNA source kit depended on sample type: the PAXgene miRNA kit for fixed scalp, the miRNeasy kit for PBMCs, and the RNeasy kit for mouse skin. immunoSEQ multiplex PCR using 35 Vbeta forward primers and 13 Jbeta reverse primers was used to amplify TCRbeta CDR3 regions. The paper's findings and limits, for the study overall: Compared with normal scalp, lesional scalp, particularly in alopecia totalis/universalis, had higher clonality and more expanded CD8+ clones, which suggests antigenic drive. Compared with mice, TCR sequences shared between patients were less clear, possibly partly because of HLA diversity across the patient population. Unlike mouse skin, where gammadelta T cells dominate, normal human skin contains resident alphabeta T cells that get sequenced too, which complicates analysis of the scalp TCR repertoire.

Worth noting for this clone: Its specific antigen is unknown. No base-level quality is on record; no much larger clone is a single base apart.

Between the V and J ends, shortened by 4 bases and 3 bases respectively, the junction contains 9 bases. For CDR1 and CDR2, the germline V gene lists SQVTM and ANQGSEA. Measured from the cysteine to the phenylalanine, the CDR3 is 13 residues long. CDR3 DNA only is kept here, 39 bases in frame from base 1. The label giving this sample's time point can be read as: baseline before oral tofacitinib. Lesional scalp punch biopsies and peripheral blood were collected from alopecia areata patients. PBMCs were isolated by density centrifugation and stained for CD3, CD4 and CD8, and CD4+ and CD8+ T cells were sorted on a FACSAria. The method was the immunoSEQ multiplex PCR assay. RNA was extracted from all samples and reverse transcribed into cDNA as template for TCR sequencing. First-strand cDNA was synthesized using SuperScript III with a 2:1 mix of oligo-dT and random hexamers. A synthetic immune receptor repertoire was used to gauge amplification bias, and whatever bias remained was removed computationally. In the source study's methods: Raw reads were preprocessed to remove errors, and CDR3 was defined by IMGT conventions from the conserved cysteine to phenylalanine. Clonality was computed as 1 minus the Shannon entropy, with the entropy normalized by log2 of the number of productive unique TCRs. Whether each scalp clone was CD4 or CD8 was inferred by checking scalp TCRbeta sequences against the CD4 and CD8 repertoires from sorted blood. Held by TCRdb, this immuneACCESS table contains in-frame sequences only and omits some clones. Under half of the omission traces to an unresolved V gene where checked; the cause of the rest is unknown. The V and J calls and clone size come from that table; D and trimming were worked out from the DNA. This sample holds 150,000 to 200,000 clones; just under 60% were observed only once. The ten largest make up roughly 14% of the sample.

Sequences were derived from CD4+ T cells sorted from blood, sampled at week 0. This TCR was sampled from a human donor with alopecia areata. The chain was built from TRBV29-1 and TRBJ2-2; there is no confident call for the D gene. CDR3 reads: CSVGRADTGELFF. The DNA sequence is as follows: TGCAGCGTTGGCCGGGCGGACACCGGGGAGCTGTTTTTT.